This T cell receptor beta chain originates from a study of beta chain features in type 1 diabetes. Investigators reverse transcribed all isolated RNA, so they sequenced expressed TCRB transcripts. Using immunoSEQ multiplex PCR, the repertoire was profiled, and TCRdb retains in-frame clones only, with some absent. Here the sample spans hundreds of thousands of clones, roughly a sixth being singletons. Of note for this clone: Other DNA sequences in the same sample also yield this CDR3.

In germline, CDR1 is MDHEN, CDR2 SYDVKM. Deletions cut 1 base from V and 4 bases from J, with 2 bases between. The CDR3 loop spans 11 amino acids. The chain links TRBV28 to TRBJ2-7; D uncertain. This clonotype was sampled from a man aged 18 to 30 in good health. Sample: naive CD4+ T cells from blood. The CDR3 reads CASSLLYEQYF. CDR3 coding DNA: TGTGCCAGCAGTTTATTGTACGAGCAGTACTTC. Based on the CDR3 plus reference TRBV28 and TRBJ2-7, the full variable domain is DVKVTQSSRYLVKRTGEKVFLECVQDMDHENMFWYRQDPGLGLRLIYFSYDVKMKEKGDIPEGYSVSREKKERFSLILESASTNQTSMYLCASSLLYEQYFGPGTRLTVT.